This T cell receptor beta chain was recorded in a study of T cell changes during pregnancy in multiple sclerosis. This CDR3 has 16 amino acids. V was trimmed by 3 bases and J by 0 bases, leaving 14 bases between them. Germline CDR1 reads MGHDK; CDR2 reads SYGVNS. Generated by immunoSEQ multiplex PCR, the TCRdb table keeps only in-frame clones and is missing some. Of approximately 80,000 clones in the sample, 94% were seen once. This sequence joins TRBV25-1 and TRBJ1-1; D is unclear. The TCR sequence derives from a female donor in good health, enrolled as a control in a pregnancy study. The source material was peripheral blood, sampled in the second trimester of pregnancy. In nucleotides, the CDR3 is TGTGCCAGCAGTGACGTAAAACAAACCATGAACACTGAAGCTTTCTTT. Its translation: CASSDVKQTMNTEAFF.